These 5 T cell receptor beta chains share one sample of origin, sequenced in a study of T cell responses to AZD1222 COVID-19 vaccine. Sequenced by immunoSEQ multiplex PCR; TCRdb stores in-frame clones only, minus some. The data hold about 130,000 clones, with over 90% observed a single time. Material: peripheral blood, obtained on day 0 of AZD1222 vaccination. The receptors stem from an adult in good health.

The chain combines TRBV9 with TRBJ2-7, with unresolved D. V lost 0 bases to trimming and J lost 6 bases, with 10 bases between them. This CDR3 has 13 residues. Germline values: CDR1 SGDLS, CDR2 YYNGEE. CDR3 nucleotide sequence: TGTGCCAGCAGCGTAGGAGGTCTAGGCGAGCAGTACTTC. This translates into CASSVGGLGEQYF.

The V call is TRBV30, the J call TRBJ1-1, with D unresolved. This CDR3 is built from 16 residues. CDR1 and CDR2 (germline): GTSNPN, SVGIG (reference sequence). Trimming removed 3 bases from V and 1 base from J, with 18 bases in between. The CDR3 is CAWSPGRVGANTEAFF. CDR3 bases: TGTGCCTGGAGCCCGGGCCGGGTAGGAGCGAACACTGAAGCTTTCTTT.

This chain links TRBV12-3 or TRBV12-4 with TRBJ2-3, with TRBD2 as a possible D gene (5 bases). Trimming shortened V by 7 bases and J by 6 bases, and 11 bases separated the two germline ends. The CDR3 totals 12 residues. The CDR3 DNA reads TGTGCCAGCACCCGAGGCGGGGATACGCAGTATTTT. It codes for CASTRGGDTQYF.

The chain combines TRBV2 with TRBJ2-7, with D hard to call. This CDR3 is 13 amino acids long. V lost 2 bases to trimming and J lost 5 bases, with 10 bases between them. Germline assignment: CDR1 SNHLY and CDR2 FYNNEI. Here the CDR3 DNA reads TGTGCCAGCAGTGAACACCGAAGGGACGAGCAGTACTTC. Residues: CASSEHRRDEQYF.

This sequence joins TRBV19 and TRBJ2-1, with 9 bases matching TRBD1. Germline CDR1 LNHDA, CDR2 SQIVND (reference sequence). Trimming at V came to 5 bases and at J to 2 bases, leaving 7 bases not matched to a gene. This CDR3 is 16 amino acids long. The DNA for the CDR3 is TGTGCCAGTAGTGGTAACCGGGACAGGGCCTACAATGAGCAGTTCTTC. Its protein product is CASSGNRDRAYNEQFF.